Below are 20 T cell receptor beta chains sequenced from a single sample in a study of early T cells in non-severe SARS-CoV-2 infection. TCRdb fed the 5' RACE reads into MiXCR, producing one record per CDR3 protein. The data show 80,000 or so distinct CDR3 sequences, around 12% seen once. Material: whole blood. These receptors all stem from an adult who was a healthcare worker with PCR-confirmed SARS-CoV-2 infection or an uninfected control (not recorded which).

This clonotype occurred many times. CDR3 coding DNA: TGTGCCAGCAGCTTAGCTGACACTGTCAGATCCTATAATTCACCCCTCCACTTT. It is translated as CASSLADTVRSYNSPLHF. V gene TRBV7-8 combines with J gene TRBJ1-6; D ambiguous. V was pared by 0 bases and J by 1 base, with 13 bases between. The V gene's germline CDR1 is SGHVS and CDR2 FQNEAQ. This CDR3 has 18 residues.

This clonotype was detected ten times or more. The gene calls are TRBV12-3 or TRBV12-4 and TRBJ1-2, with D unresolved. The CDR3 is 13 residues long. Trimming stripped 3 bases from V and 0 bases from J, with 5 bases between. CDR3 region: CASSLQANYGYTF. CDR3 DNA sequence: TGTGCCAGCAGTTTGCAAGCTAACTATGGCTACACCTTC.

The chain is built from TRBV5-4 and TRBJ2-5; D may be TRBD1 or TRBD2 (5 bases each). Germline V gene sequence: CDR1 SGHNT, CDR2 YYREEE (reference sequence). The germline V and J ends were trimmed by 2 bases and 3 bases, with 14 bases remaining between them. The CDR3 loop spans 15 amino acids. The CDR3 DNA follows: TGTGCCAGCAGCTTTCCTTCGGGGCCCGAAGAGACCCAGTACTTC. Encoded protein: CASSFPSGPEETQYF.

This clonotype was counted a few times. This rearrangement joins TRBV20-1 to TRBJ2-5, with unresolved D. This CDR3 contains 13 residues. Germline V gene sequence: CDR1 DFQATT, CDR2 SNEGSKA (reference sequence). With 5 bases removed from V and 2 bases from J, the gap between germline ends came to 12 bases. CDR3 protein: CSAAGSLQETQYF. In DNA form, the CDR3 reads TGCAGTGCTGCTGGCAGCTTACAAGAGACCCAGTACTTC.

This clonotype has just a few counts. In nucleotides, the CDR3 is TGTGCCAGCAGCCAAGCGGACAGGGCCGGGGAGCTGTTTTTT. Its protein is CASSQADRAGELFF. The J gene is TRBJ2-2, the V gene TRBV3-1; TRBD1 agrees at 8 bases. Per germline, CDR1 LGHDT and CDR2 YNNKEL (reference sequence). The CDR3 sequence is 14 residues long. Trimming cost V 1 base and J 6 bases; bases outside gene matches: 1.

J is TRBJ2-7 and V is TRBV6-1, with D tentatively TRBD2 (7 bases). Germline CDR1 MNHNS, CDR2 SASEGT. The ends were cut back, 1 base at V and 3 bases at J, with 10 bases in the middle. The CDR3 is 14 amino acids. The CDR3 loop reads CASSEGGGVYEQYF. CDR3 DNA: TGTGCCAGCAGTGAAGGGGGGGGCGTCTACGAGCAGTACTTC.

This clonotype has a handful of counts. V gene TRBV29-1 combines with J gene TRBJ2-3, with D hard to call. V gave up 2 bases and J gave up 2 bases, with 5 bases separating them. CDR3 size: 12 residues. CDR1 and CDR2 (germline): SQVTM, ANQGSEA. The CDR3 reads CSVEKATDTQYF. For the CDR3, the DNA is TGCAGCGTTGAAAAAGCCACAGATACGCAGTATTTT.

The chain has TRBV3-1 and TRBJ2-7; 9 bases fit TRBD1. Trimming removed 1 base from V and 3 bases from J; junction bases left unmatched: 4. The CDR3 covers 15 residues. Germline lookup yields CDR1 LGHDT and CDR2 YNNKEL (reference sequence). CDR3 nucleotides: TGTGCCAGCAGCCAAGGGCTGACAGGGGGCTACGAGCAGTACTTC. Translated, it gives CASSQGLTGGYEQYF.

This chain connects TRBV28 to TRBJ2-2; possibly TRBD1 or TRBD2 for D (5 bases each). Trimming took off 5 bases at V and 3 bases at J, with 19 bases between the two ends. The CDR3 is 17 amino acids. CDR1 MDHEN and CDR2 SYDVKM come from the germline V gene. The CDR3 DNA is TGTGCCAGCAGTCTCGTATCGGGGCAGGGCGACACCGGGGAGCTGTTTTTT. Protein product: CASSLVSGQGDTGELFF.

This clonotype has a count of ten or more. The rearrangement joins TRBV19 to TRBJ2-1, with 10 bases aligning to TRBD2. With V trimmed by 5 bases and J by 4 bases, 14 bases remained unmatched. Germline V gene lookup returns CDR1 LNHDA and CDR2 SQIVND (reference sequence). The CDR3 loop spans 18 amino acids. As DNA, the CDR3 is TGTGCCAGTAGTCTCGCAGCGGGAGGGCCCTATTCTTACAATGAGCAGTTCTTC. Protein: CASSLAAGGPYSYNEQFF.

This chain joins TRBV27 and TRBJ1-5; D perhaps matches TRBD1 (6 bases). V was clipped by 6 bases and J by 2 bases, with 14 bases between them. Per germline, CDR1 MNHEY and CDR2 SMNVEV (reference sequence). This CDR3 is built from 15 residues. CDR3 sequence (DNA): TGTGCCAGCAGCGTAACAGGGTATGGCAATCAGCCCCAGCATTTT. It specifies CASSVTGYGNQPQHF.

CDR3 sequence: CASSPGIITENIQYF. The CDR3, as DNA: TGCGCCAGCAGCCCAGGAATCATAACGGAAAACATTCAGTACTTC. This chain joins TRBV5-1 and TRBJ2-4; D is unclear. Germline CDR1 and CDR2: SGHRS and YFSETQ. The CDR3 totals 15 residues. V lost 4 bases to trimming and J lost 5 bases, with 16 bases between them.

The genes are TRBV27 and TRBJ1-1; 7 positions match TRBD1. The V gene's germline CDR1 is MNHEY and CDR2 SMNVEV (reference sequence). This CDR3 region has 14 residues. With 3 bases clipped from V and 5 bases from J, the junction kept 6 bases outside the gene matches. CDR3 coding DNA: TGTGCCAGCAGTTTGCATCAGGGGGGGACTGAAGCTTTCTTT. This codes for CASSLHQGGTEAFF.

This clonotype was detected only a few times. The rearrangement joins TRBV18 to TRBJ2-7; D remains unclear. The CDR3 length is 14 residues. The germline V and J ends were trimmed by 3 bases and 0 bases, with 9 bases remaining between them. Germline loops: CDR1 KGHSH, CDR2 LQKENI. The DNA of the CDR3 is TGTGCCAGCTCACCGACCGGAAGCTCCTACGAGCAGTACTTC. Its translation: CASSPTGSSYEQYF.

The sample holds a few counts of this clonotype. V is TRBV10-1 and J is TRBJ1-2; D unclear. Trimming removed 6 bases from V and 2 bases from J, with 7 bases in between. The CDR3 loop spans 12 amino acids. The germline V gene encodes CDR1 WNHNN and CDR2 SYGVQD (reference sequence). CDR3: CASRQMNYGYTF. The CDR3 coding sequence is TGCGCCAGCAGACAGATGAACTATGGCTACACCTTC.

This clonotype appeared many times. The V call is TRBV29-1, the J call TRBJ2-1; D unclear. The length of the CDR3 is 10 residues. Germline V CDR1 and CDR2: SQVTM, ANQGSEA. Trimming removed 8 bases at V and 5 bases at J, with 7 bases between. CDR3 amino acids: CSTRDNEQFF. The CDR3, as DNA: TGCAGCACTCGGGACAATGAGCAGTTCTTC.

This chain uses TRBV27 with TRBJ2-7, with D possibly matching TRBD1 (6 bases). The CDR3 runs to 13 residues. The ends were cut back, 3 bases at V and 6 bases at J, with 12 bases in the middle. The germline V gene encodes CDR1 MNHEY and CDR2 SMNVEV (reference sequence). Here the CDR3 DNA reads TGTGCCAGCAGTTTGCGAACAGGGATCGAGCAGTACTTC. Translated, it gives CASSLRTGIEQYF.

The table lists this clonotype with many counts. CDR3 sequence (DNA): TGTGCCAGCTCCCTAGCTAACTATGGCTACACCTTC. Residues: CASSLANYGYTF. The chain has TRBV2 and TRBJ1-2; the D is unclear. This CDR3 spans 12 amino acids. Per germline, CDR1 SNHLY and CDR2 FYNNEI. Trimming removed 8 bases at V and 0 bases at J, with 7 bases between.

The genes are TRBV9 and TRBJ2-7; D unclear. V lost 4 bases, J lost 7 bases, and 15 bases lay in between. This CDR3 spans 13 amino acids. The germline V gene has CDR1 SGDLS and CDR2 YYNGEE. CDR3 protein: CASSTRFSDEQYF. As DNA, the CDR3 is TGTGCCAGCAGCACCCGGTTCTCGGATGAGCAGTACTTC.

This clonotype was seen a handful of times. The rearrangement uses TRBV20-1 and TRBJ2-1; D perhaps matches TRBD2 (6 bases). This CDR3 is built from 14 residues. CDR1 is DFQATT and CDR2 is SNEGSKA in the germline V gene (reference sequence). Trimming stripped 6 bases from V and 4 bases from J, with 16 bases between. The CDR3 nucleotides are TGCAGTGCCCCAAGGAGCGGGCTATACAATGAGCAGTTCTTC. This codes for CSAPRSGLYNEQFF.